This TCR beta chain was captured in a study of cytomegalovirus exposure and HLA in healthy donors. Study observations and caveats: The study recorded 164 TCR beta chains that were cytomegalovirus-associated. In vitro testing confirmed a few CMV-associated chains as specific for CMV antigens.

CDR1 is LNHDA, CDR2 SQIVND, per germline (reference sequence). The CDR3 is made up of 15 amino acids. The junction had 15 bases not matched to a gene; V was cut back by 8 bases and J by 8 bases. A word on this clone: What it binds is not known.

Primers included in the PCR were 60 Vbeta and 13 Jbeta primers. Profiling relied on immunoSEQ multiplex PCR, and the TCRdb table lists in-frame clones only, not all of them. The sample lists more than 95,000 clones; roughly four fifths were seen once. The genes are TRBV19 and TRBJ2-1; 7 bases match TRBD2. This TCR was sampled from a woman in her sixties or seventies in good health and CMV-seropositive. The sequencing sample was made of PBMCs. The chain's CDR3 is CASCGGGIGGDEQFF. CDR3 DNA sequence: TGTGCCAGTTGTGGCGGCGGGATTGGGGGGGATGAGCAGTTCTTC.